One sample yielded the 31 T cell receptor beta chains listed below, sequenced in a study of naive CD8 T cells in extremely preterm neonates. Only in-frame clones appear in the TCRdb table, and some are missing; sequencing was by immunoSEQ multiplex PCR. This table has about 4,200 clones, 95% to 98% appearing once. Sequenced material: naive CD8+ T cells from blood. The receptors stem from a human donor in good health.

J is TRBJ2-2 and V is TRBV7-9; D is possibly TRBD1 (5 bases). Germline loops: CDR1 SEHNR, CDR2 FQNEAQ (reference sequence). Trimming cost V 4 bases and J 1 base, with 10 bases left between them. The CDR3 loop spans 15 amino acids. This CDR3 reads CASSSDTLNTGELFF. CDR3 nucleotides: TGTGCCAGCAGCTCGGACACCTTGAACACCGGGGAGCTGTTTTTT.

The chain recombines TRBV4-2 with TRBJ2-5; D is possibly TRBD2 (6 bases). The CDR3 sequence is 14 residues long. The V gene's germline CDR1 is LGHNA and CDR2 YNFKEQ. V lost 1 base, J lost 5 bases, and 11 bases lay in between. The CDR3 DNA is TGTGCCAGCAGCCAAGGAAGGGAGGTGGAGACCCAGTACTTC. It specifies CASSQGREVETQYF.

The chain uses TRBV6-5 and TRBJ1-1, with D tentatively TRBD1 (5 bases). CDR1 is MNHEY, CDR2 SVGAGI, per germline. CDR3 length: 12 residues. The ends were cut back, 11 bases at V and 4 bases at J, with 14 bases in the middle. The CDR3 reads CAAAGGGTEAFF. For the CDR3, the DNA is TGTGCCGCGGCGGGGGGTGGCACTGAAGCTTTCTTT.

The chain couples TRBV7-9 to TRBJ2-2; D might be TRBD2 (6 bases). The V and J ends lost 2 bases and 5 bases respectively, with 12 bases between them. Germline V gene sequence: CDR1 SEHNR, CDR2 FQNEAQ (reference sequence). This CDR3 contains 15 residues. For the CDR3, the DNA is TGTGCCAGCAGCTTATCTAGTGCGGGGACCGGGGAGCTGTTTTTT. This translates into CASSLSSAGTGELFF.

This chain links TRBV27 with TRBJ2-1, with D perhaps TRBD2 (5 bases). V was trimmed by 3 bases and J by 0 bases, leaving 9 bases between them. The CDR3 is made up of 15 amino acids. The V gene's germline CDR1 is MNHEY and CDR2 SMNVEV (reference sequence). CDR3 DNA: TGTGCCAGCAGTTTGACGGGAAGCTCCTACAATGAGCAGTTCTTC. Residues: CASSLTGSSYNEQFF.

The V and J genes are TRBV6-6 and TRBJ1-1, with TRBD1 identical over 9 bases. Per germline, CDR1 MNHNY and CDR2 SVGAGI (reference sequence). Trimming took 6 bases from V and 2 from J; bases not matched to a gene: 10. The CDR3 runs to 16 residues. The CDR3 is CASRRTGGGLNTEAFF. CDR3 nucleotide sequence: TGTGCCAGCAGGCGTACAGGGGGCGGACTTAACACTGAAGCTTTCTTT.

The J gene is TRBJ1-1, the V gene TRBV6-1; possible D gene TRBD1, 5 bases. Trimming removed 11 bases at V and 4 bases at J, with 20 bases between. This CDR3 comprises 14 residues. Germline CDR1 MNHNS, CDR2 SASEGT. The CDR3: CASGRGREVTEAFF. The CDR3 DNA reads TGTGCCTCGGGGAGGGGCAGGGAGGTCACTGAAGCTTTCTTT.

The chain carries TRBV6-5 and TRBJ1-6; possibly TRBD1 for D (5 bases). The CDR3 has 16 residues. The germline CDR1 and CDR2 sequences are MNHEY and SVGAGI. Trimming took 0 bases from V and 4 from J, leaving 10 bases between them. The CDR3 sequence: CASSYSMGGYNSPLHF. The CDR3 nucleotides read TGTGCCAGCAGTTACTCCATGGGGGGATATAATTCACCCCTCCACTTT.

V is TRBV6-1 and J is TRBJ2-1; 10 bases are shared with TRBD2. CDR1 is MNHNS, CDR2 SASEGT, per germline. CDR3 size: 16 residues. V was pared by 6 bases and J by 5 bases, with 10 bases of the junction left unmatched. For the CDR3, the DNA is TGTGCCAGCAGGGAACGTCGGACTAGCGGAAACAATGAGCAGTTCTTC. Translated: CASRERRTSGNNEQFF.

J is TRBJ2-3 and V is TRBV9; TRBD1 agrees at 9 bases. Trimming at V came to 0 bases and at J to 3 bases, leaving 2 bases not matched to a gene. The CDR3 is made up of 15 amino acids. Looked up from germline, CDR1 is SGDLS and CDR2 is YYNGEE. The CDR3 is CASSVDGQGTDTQYF. In DNA form, the CDR3 reads TGTGCCAGCAGCGTAGACGGACAGGGGACAGATACGCAGTATTTT. The whole variable domain, remainder taken from reference TRBV9 and TRBJ2-3, is DSGVTQTPKHLITATGQRVTLRCSPRSGDLSVYWYQQSLDQGLQFLIQYYNGEERAKGNILERFSAQQFPDLHSELNLSSLELGDSALYFCASSVDGQGTDTQYFGPGTRLTVL.

V gene TRBV15 combines with J gene TRBJ2-1; weak D call: TRBD1 (5 bases). Germline V gives CDR1 LNHNV, CDR2 YYDKDF (reference sequence). There are 15 residues in the CDR3. The ends were cut back, 4 bases at V and 3 bases at J, with 13 bases in the middle. CDR3 in amino acids: CATSTNRGRYNEQFF. The CDR3 nucleotides are TGTGCCACCAGCACAAATAGGGGCCGCTACAATGAGCAGTTCTTC. The full variable domain, its missing parts supplied by reference TRBV15 and TRBJ2-1, is DAMVIQNPRYQVTQFGKPVTLSCSQTLNHNVMYWYQQKSSQAPKLLFHYYDKDFNNEADTPDNFQSRRPNTSFCFLDIRSPGLGDTAMYLCATSTNRGRYNEQFFGPGTRLTVL.

J is TRBJ1-1 and V is TRBV28; no reliable D call. The V gene's germline CDR1 is MDHEN and CDR2 SYDVKM. This CDR3 has 12 amino acids. Trimming left V 5 bases short and J 11 bases short, with 15 bases between. The CDR3: CASSGSGRWAFF. Written as DNA, the CDR3 is TGTGCCAGCAGTGGGTCCGGGAGGTGGGCTTTCTTT. The full variable domain, completed using reference TRBV28 and TRBJ1-1, is DVKVTQSSRYLVKRTGEKVFLECVQDMDHENMFWYRQDPGLGLRLIYFSYDVKMKEKGDIPEGYSVSREKKERFSLILESASTNQTSMYLCASSGSGRWAFFGQGTRLTVV.

The CDR3 DNA follows: TGTGCCAGCAGTGAAGCCGGGGGGGGCCACGTCAGAGGGGAGCTGTTTTTT. It yields the protein CASSEAGGGHVRGELFF. The V call is TRBV6-1, the J call TRBJ2-2, with 8 bases that match TRBD2. The CDR3 consists of 17 residues. Germline V lookup: CDR1 MNHNS, CDR2 SASEGT. Germline trimming cut 0 bases from V and 8 bases from J; bases unmatched to any gene: 11.

The chain combines TRBV5-1 with TRBJ2-1, with a tentative D call TRBD2 (6 bases). V shed 3 bases and J shed 3 bases, with 7 bases lying between them. The CDR3 runs to 13 residues. CDR1 is SGHRS and CDR2 is YFSETQ in the germline V gene. CDR3 sequence (DNA): TGCGCCAGCAGCTGGGGGGACTACAATGAGCAGTTCTTC. It is translated as CASSWGDYNEQFF.

This rearrangement joins TRBV7-8 to TRBJ1-4, with unresolved D. CDR1 and CDR2 (germline): SGHVS, FQNEAQ. Trimming removed 2 bases at V and 3 bases at J, with 10 bases between. This CDR3 is built from 15 residues. The CDR3: CASSLRGGSNEKLFF. For the CDR3, the DNA is TGTGCCAGCAGCTTAAGAGGAGGGTCTAATGAAAAACTGTTTTTT.

This clone was picked up one time. The chain combines TRBV9 with TRBJ2-7; TRBD1 agrees at 7 bases. The CDR3 runs to 14 residues. Per germline, CDR1 SGDLS and CDR2 YYNGEE. After removal of 3 bases from V and 0 bases from J, the junction contained 3 bases not matched to a gene. CDR3 sequence reads: CASSGRDSSYEQYF. DNA of the CDR3: TGTGCCAGCAGCGGCCGGGACAGCTCCTACGAGCAGTACTTC.

This clone was seen only once. The V gene is TRBV15, the J gene TRBJ2-5, with D possibly matching TRBD2 (5 bases). The CDR3 extends over 14 amino acids. The V end lost 0 bases, the J end lost 4 bases, and 9 bases lay between the germline ends. Germline CDR1 reads LNHNV; CDR2 reads YYDKDF (reference sequence). The CDR3 spells CATSRDRGIETQYF. In DNA, the CDR3 is TGTGCCACCAGCAGAGATAGAGGGATAGAGACCCAGTACTTC.

This chain connects TRBV9 to TRBJ2-1, with 9 nucleotides matching TRBD1. The CDR3 loop spans 19 amino acids. Germline V CDR1 and CDR2: SGDLS, YYNGEE. The V segment lost 0 bases and the J segment 5 bases; nucleotides outside the gene matches: 15. CDR3 sequence: CASSVGQRGVRTGDNEQFF. DNA of the CDR3: TGTGCCAGCAGCGTAGGTCAGCGTGGAGTTAGGACAGGGGACAATGAGCAGTTCTTC. Based on the CDR3 plus reference TRBV9 and TRBJ2-1, the full variable domain is DSGVTQTPKHLITATGQRVTLRCSPRSGDLSVYWYQQSLDQGLQFLIQYYNGEERAKGNILERFSAQQFPDLHSELNLSSLELGDSALYFCASSVGQRGVRTGDNEQFFGPGTRLTVL.

This chain links TRBV7-8 with TRBJ1-2, with a possible D match to TRBD1 (5 bases). V lost 5 bases, J lost 6 bases, and 13 bases lay in between. CDR3 length: 13 amino acids. From germline, CDR1 is SGHVS and CDR2 FQNEAQ. This CDR3 is CASSPGGPNGYTF. In nucleotides, the CDR3 is TGTGCCAGCAGCCCCGGGGGTCCAAATGGCTACACCTTC. Variable domain in full (rest from reference TRBV7-8 and TRBJ1-2): GAGVSQSPRYKVAKRGQDVALRCDPISGHVSLFWYQQALGQGPEFLTYFQNEAQLDKSGLPSDRFFAERPEGSVSTLKIQRTQQEDSAVYLCASSPGGPNGYTFGSGTRLTVV.

The chain is built from TRBV7-9 and TRBJ1-3; D unclear. Germline-derived CDR1 and CDR2 are SEHNR and FQNEAQ (reference sequence). Trimming removed 4 bases from V and 6 bases from J, with 7 bases in between. There are 12 residues in the CDR3. CDR3 protein: CASSSLENTIYF. As DNA, the CDR3 is TGTGCCAGCAGCTCCTTAGAAAACACCATATATTTT.

This sequence joins TRBV5-5 and TRBJ1-2, with 8 bases that match TRBD1. Germline trimming cut 6 bases from V and 0 bases from J; bases unmatched to any gene: 13. The germline V gene encodes CDR1 SGHKS and CDR2 YYEKEE (reference sequence). CDR3 length: 17 amino acids. CDR3 sequence reads: CASTLGGTGEANYGYTF. CDR3 coding DNA: TGTGCCAGCACCCTTGGGGGGACAGGAGAAGCTAACTATGGCTACACCTTC.

The J gene is TRBJ2-2, the V gene TRBV6-5, with a possible D match to TRBD1 (5 bases). The V gene lost 2 bases and the J gene lost 0 bases, with 7 bases spanning the gap. Germline values: CDR1 MNHEY, CDR2 SVGAGI. This CDR3 is 15 amino acids long. DNA for the CDR3: TGTGCCAGCAGTTACCGGACACCGAACACCGGGGAGCTGTTTTTT. This encodes CASSYRTPNTGELFF.

The rearrangement joins TRBV19 to TRBJ1-5, with TRBD1 matching over 8 bases. Germline values: CDR1 LNHDA, CDR2 SQIVND (reference sequence). The CDR3 has 17 residues. After removal of 4 bases from V and 4 bases from J, the junction contained 12 bases not matched to a gene. The CDR3 DNA reads as TGTGCCAGTAGTAAGGCAGGGGGCTTGTCCCGAAATCAGCCCCAGCATTTT. It translates to CASSKAGGLSRNQPQHF.

The chain uses TRBV7-9 and TRBJ2-7, with D perhaps TRBD1 (6 bases). The germline gives CDR1 SEHNR, CDR2 FQNEAQ (reference sequence). Trimming shortened V by 4 bases and J by 5 bases, and 9 bases separated the two germline ends. This CDR3 spans 12 amino acids. The CDR3 nucleotides read TGTGCCAGCAGCTCCAGGGGAAACGAGCAGTACTTC. Amino acids: CASSSRGNEQYF.

The genes are TRBV19 and TRBJ1-3; D ambiguous. This CDR3 has 17 amino acids. Germline V gene sequence: CDR1 LNHDA, CDR2 SQIVND (reference sequence). V lost 2 bases, J lost 5 bases, and 19 bases lay in between. CDR3 nucleotides: TGTGCCAGTAGTATAATCCCGGGAGCCTCCGAGAGAAACACCATATATTTT. Encoded protein: CASSIIPGASERNTIYF.

This clone was observed once. The J gene is TRBJ2-2, the V gene TRBV25-1, with D perhaps TRBD2 (5 bases). This CDR3 comprises 16 residues. V lost 6 bases, J lost 5 bases, and 19 bases lay in between. Germline V lookup: CDR1 MGHDK, CDR2 SYGVNS. The DNA of the CDR3 is TGTGCCAGCAGCACCAATGTGGGAGTAACAACCGGGGAGCTGTTTTTT. Amino acid sequence: CASSTNVGVTTGELFF.

The chain is built from TRBV9 and TRBJ1-2; 9 bases are a match to TRBD1. Germline CDR1 reads SGDLS; CDR2 reads YYNGEE. The CDR3 runs 13 residues. V shed 4 bases and J 8 bases; nucleotides not matched to a gene: 6. The CDR3 spells CASSSRDREGYTF. CDR3 DNA: TGTGCCAGCAGCTCGCGGGACAGGGAGGGCTACACCTTC.

The CDR3: CASSLGGTTEAFF. DNA of the CDR3: TGTGCCAGCAGCCTTGGGGGGACCACTGAAGCTTTCTTT. The rearrangement joins TRBV7-9 to TRBJ1-1, with D possibly being TRBD1 (5 bases). Per the germline V gene, CDR1 is SEHNR and CDR2 is FQNEAQ (reference sequence). Trimming pared 5 bases from V and 4 bases from J, leaving 11 bases between. The CDR3 length is 13 residues.

V and J are TRBV6-1 and TRBJ1-6; 9 bases match TRBD1. V gave up 6 bases and J gave up 12 bases; unmatched junction bases: 12. CDR3 size: 15 residues. Germline assignment: CDR1 MNHNS and CDR2 SASEGT. The CDR3 DNA sequence: TGTGCCAGCAGGGATACCGGGACAGGGTCGCTACCCCTCCACTTT. This sequence encodes CASRDTGTGSLPLHF.

This clone was seen just once. The chain recombines TRBV30 with TRBJ1-4; a weak D match, TRBD1 (6 bases). The CDR3 covers 20 residues. Per the germline V gene, CDR1 is GTSNPN and CDR2 is SVGIG (reference sequence). V shed 1 base and J shed 4 bases, with 28 bases lying between them. CDR3 bases: TGTGCCTGGAGTGGAGTGGGCAGTCCGTCCGACGGGGGGCGTAATGAAAAACTGTTTTTT. Residues: CAWSGVGSPSDGGRNEKLFF.

This clone appeared once. The chain uses TRBV5-4 and TRBJ2-5; perhaps TRBD2 as D (7 bases). With 0 bases removed from V and 1 base from J, the gap between germline ends came to 16 bases. This CDR3 comprises 17 residues. Germline CDR1 SGHNT, CDR2 YYREEE (reference sequence). CDR3 nucleotide sequence: TGTGCCAGCAGCTTGGTGGGGTCGGGGGGCCCCCAAGAGACCCAGTACTTC. This codes for CASSLVGSGGPQETQYF. Based on the CDR3 plus reference TRBV5-4 and TRBJ2-5, the full variable domain is ETGVTQSPTHLIKTRGQQVTLRCSSQSGHNTVSWYQQALGQGPQFIFQYYREEENGRGNFPPRFSGLQFPNYSSELNVNALELDDSALYLCASSLVGSGGPQETQYFGPGTRLLVL.